This TCR beta chain originates from a study of cytomegalovirus exposure and HLA in healthy donors (dated by TCRdb to the late 2010s). Concerning the study at large: According to an earlier analysis of 587 of the donors, about 180 million T cells yielded some 120 million unique TCR beta sequences and more than 250 Gb of sequence data. About 300 gigabases of sequencing data and approximately 91 million unique TCR sequences made up an early release that covered around 640 HLA-typed donors. Of the roughly 390 genotyped donors, roughly 80% fell in the genetic ancestry cluster associated with self-reported Caucasian donors. The study aimed to test whether signatures of past pathogen exposure could be identified by cataloging public T cell receptors. The study used immunosequencing to profile the T cell repertoires of under 700 subjects and linked those repertoires to cytomegalovirus serostatus. A separate validation cohort of over a hundred different subjects was used in addition to the approximately 610-subject first cohort. The study combined high-throughput TCR immunosequencing, statistical association of individual TCRs with disease status, and machine learning to predict cytomegalovirus infection status. In a later analysis, previously published TCR beta repertoires from 500 to 750 donors were re-analyzed and high-resolution HLA genotyping was added so that TCR occurrence patterns could be studied. The later analysis used no new phenotypic data to find candidate immune exposures, relying instead on TCR beta sequences and their occurrence across donors. An earlier analysis of some 500 of the donors applied high-throughput TCR beta sequencing to assess whether each TCR beta V gene segment acted as functional or pseudogenic. Alongside the repertoire data, information on donor age, sex, ethnicity and CMV serostatus was compiled. A later genetic analysis used genome-wide SNP genotypes for about 65% of the 666 donors, treating that subset as a discovery cohort. Every repertoire in the discovery cohort had been generated on one and the same sequencing platform. Class I and class II HLA loci were covered by the typing at four-digit resolution. The number of donors typed differed by locus, with about 629-630 for A, B, C, DRB1 and DQB1, more than 500 for DQA1, 606 for DPA1, and 400 to 490 for DPB1. Roughly 5 DR-DQ haplotypes were handled as single units for association and clustering because linkage in the cohort was strong. On average, around 230,000 unique TCR beta nucleotide sequences were sequenced per donor among 398 genotyped donors of the cohort, with 15% to 20% of those sequences being non-productive.

The cohort comprised more than 550 healthy bone marrow donors. All cohort members were sampled while nominally healthy, although unrecorded immune exposures were likely present. The donor tested CMV seropositive, placing the donor among the approximately 310 seropositive members of the cohort. Every donor gave a peripheral blood sample, and the peripheral blood mononuclear cells from that sample were used for TCR beta sequencing. The Qiagen DNeasy Blood Extraction Kit was used to extract genomic DNA from the blood cell samples. As to this clone: Its antigen is currently not known. Qualities for individual bases were not recorded, and no much larger clone is one base off.

The investigation overall reported the following: Three of the identified cytomegalovirus-associated TCR beta chains were confirmed in vitro to be specific for cytomegalovirus antigens. Because counts were too low, some 16 rarely observed V segments, including chromosome 9 orphons, were excluded from the earlier analysis of 587 of the donors. In a later analysis, most CMV-associated TCR beta chains were found to appear HLA-restricted, with HLA associations seemingly driven largely by CMV exposure. The presence/absence analyses assumed that sequencing depth was roughly uniform across donors, and that assumption may not be true. V-gene and J-gene trimming of TCR beta chains was associated with a missense DCLRE1C variant in a later genetic analysis, and the association was replicated in an independent cohort. Some IMGT-functional V segments, including TRBV6-2 and TRBV6-3, could not be told apart with the 87-base-pair reads, so those segments were excluded. It was suggested by the authors that the approach could potentially be generalized to other disease states and immunological phenotypes. Assigning TCR associations to individual alleles was difficult when HLA alleles, especially DR and DQ, strongly co-occurred. Because HLA typing was missing for some donors at each locus, association tests included only the typed subset. Broadly in line with IMGT annotations, most TCR beta V segments showed up in productive rearrangements about 87% or about 30% of the time in an earlier analysis of about 500 of the donors. Most TCR sequences were seen in very few donors, while some public TCRs were found in many individuals. A further reported finding was that TCR beta sequences accurately predicted the HLA-A and HLA-B alleles for most subjects in the first cohort. Immune exposure information for the cohort was limited to CMV serostatus. In a later analysis, HLA-associated TCR beta chains were found to be more clonally expanded and to have lower generation probabilities than equally common non-associated chains. The cohort was sequenced for TCR beta chains only, and without alpha or paired-chain data the features that could be detected were limited. A cluster of highly shared sequence variants was judged likely to represent a technical artifact of the sequencing pipeline. In the study, some 160 TCR beta chains were listed as associated with cytomegalovirus. Linkage disequilibrium might explain the correlated functional status among segregating V segments, but an unknown experimental factor could not be ruled out. In a later analysis, TCR association rates were found to vary across HLA loci, with the most associated TCRs seen for DRB1 alleles and the fewest for HLA-C alleles. Cytomegalovirus status was reported to be diagnosed by the classifier with high specificity and sensitivity in both the original and validation cohorts. At a false discovery rate of 0.05, a later analysis linked fewer than 20,000 TCR beta sequences to specific HLA alleles. A later analysis reported that several top co-occurrence clusters appeared linked to parvovirus B19, influenza, CMV and Epstein-Barr virus. A later genetic analysis reported fewer N-insertions in productive TCRs among donors in an Asian-associated ancestry cluster than the roughly 620-donor mean.

V is trimmed back by 5 bases and J by 6 bases, and the junction contains 3 bases that no gene match accounts for. Counted from cysteine to phenylalanine, this CDR3 has 12 amino acids. The only DNA kept is the CDR3, 36 bases in frame from the first base. CDR1 is given as MNHEY and CDR2 as SVGAGI, both from the germline V gene. Library prep was done by the immunoSEQ multiplex PCR assay. For the multiplex PCR, a mixture combining 60 forward primers for TCR Vbeta segments and 13 reverse primers for TCR Jbeta segments was used. The CDR3 region of rearranged TCR beta genes was amplified from genomic DNA with a multiplex PCR assay. Amplified TCR beta libraries were sequenced as 87-base-pair reads on the Illumina HiSeq System. As for the original processing: Across the 500 to 850 repertoires, a later analysis counted approximately 75 million unique TCR beta chains, around 11 million of which were shared by at least two donors. A nearest-neighbor algorithm error-corrected the raw reads and collapsed the reads into unique sequences, merging closely related sequences to remove PCR and sequencing errors. V, D and J gene segments were assigned by aligning CDR3 sequences to IMGT reference sequences. For a sequence to be retained, a match of at least six nucleotides was required to both a V gene segment and a J gene segment. A rearrangement was called productive if the CDR3 had no stop codons and remained in frame with V and J, and every other rearrangement was called non-productive. CDR3 was defined by IMGT convention, running from the second conserved V-encoded cysteine to the conserved J-encoded phenylalanine. The earlier analysis of fewer than 750 of the donors excluded sequences that lacked an unambiguous match to a single V gene segment. An earlier analysis of a few hundred of the donors classified V segments as functional when productive rearrangements were above 56.7% and as segregating when the standard deviation between donors was above 5%. A statistical classification framework was built for diagnosing cytomegalovirus status from the catalog of TCR beta chain sequences. A later analysis assigned V and J genes by comparing TCR nucleotide sequences with IMGT/GENE-DB human TR gene sequences. A later analysis assigned CDR3 sequences and most-parsimonious VDJ recombination scenarios with the TCRdist pipeline. In a later analysis, every TCR beta chain was defined by the combination of its CDR3 amino acid sequence and its V-gene family, and reads without a unique V-gene family were dropped. To address suspected cross-contamination and a sequencing artifact, a later analysis removed around 600 highly shared, low-generation-probability nucleotide sequences. A later analysis calculated a clonal expansion index for each public chain from normalized within-repertoire ranks of inferred template counts. In a later analysis, generation probabilities were computed with a VDJ recombination model fitted to out-of-frame rearrangements, and the resulting probabilities were checked against IGoR. A later analysis scored TCR-TCR, TCR-HLA and TCR-CMV co-occurrence with hypergeometric tests, applying a repertoire-size bias correction to TCR pairs. A later analysis estimated false discovery rates by permuting HLA or CMV assignments 20 times. In a later analysis, co-occurring TCRs were grouped using DBSCAN, and TCRdist sequence similarity was added for clustering within HLA-allele-positive subsets. Repertoires with fewer than 30,000 or more than 120,000 public chains, plus five repertoires with anomalous nucleotide sharing, were excluded from co-occurrence clustering. TCRdb obtained this table from immuneACCESS and retained in-frame rearrangements with V and J assigned. These tables miss some clones; where compared with another copy, unresolved V genes account for less than half of the shortfall, and the remainder is unexplained. The DNA gave D and trimming, while V, J and clone size come from that table. The sample table shows some 180,000 clones, and more than 65% are seen once. More than 0.95% of the sample lies in the top ten.

This TCR came from a girl aged 2 to 10 in good health and CMV-seropositive. Sequenced material: PBMCs. The chain is made from TRBV6-5 and TRBJ1-2, and TRBD1 aligns with 7 junction nucleotides. The DNA sequence is TGTGCCAGCAGTAGAGACAGGGATGGCTACACCTTC. It codes for CASSRDRDGYTF.